This T cell receptor (beta chain) comes out of a study of identical twins. Everyone who gave samples was a healthy Caucasian. The CDR3 consists of 16 residues. Germline-derived CDR1 and CDR2 are MNHEY and SVGEGT. Trimming took 7 bases from V and 2 from J, leaving 18 bases between them. Through template switching, a universal primer site was introduced, and the cDNA contained unique molecular identifiers. TCRdb redid the calling of the 5' RACE reads with MiXCR, one entry per CDR3 protein. The table records 300,000 to 400,000 distinct CDR3 sequences, approximately 13% of them present only once. This clonotype was seen repeatedly, ten times or more. These data also featured in a second study, about yellow fever vaccine responses in identical twins.

The chain employs TRBV6-2 or TRBV6-3 and TRBJ1-5; no definite D call. This receptor was taken from a woman in her late teens or twenties in good health. Sequencing was carried out using CD8+ T cells sorted from blood. Here the CDR3 DNA reads TGTGCCAGCAACATCGGGTATTCAAAGGGCAATCAGCCCCAGCATTTT. This translates into CASNIGYSKGNQPQHF.